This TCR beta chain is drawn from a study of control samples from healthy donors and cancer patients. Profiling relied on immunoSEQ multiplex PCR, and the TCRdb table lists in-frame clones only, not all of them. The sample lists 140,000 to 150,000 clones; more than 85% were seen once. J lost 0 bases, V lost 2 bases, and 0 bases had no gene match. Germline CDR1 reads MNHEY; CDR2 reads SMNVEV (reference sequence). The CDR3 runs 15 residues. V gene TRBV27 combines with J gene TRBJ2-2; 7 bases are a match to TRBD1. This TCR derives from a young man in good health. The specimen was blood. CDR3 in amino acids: CASSLGTANTGELFF. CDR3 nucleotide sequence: TGTGCCAGCAGTTTAGGGACAGCGAACACCGGGGAGCTGTTTTTT.